Sequencing of this TCR beta chain was carried out in a study of radiation and T cells in renal cell carcinoma (dated by TCRdb to the early 2020s). As for the study more broadly: Samples came from a clinical trial, in which primary renal cell carcinomas received 15 Gy stereotactic body radiation therapy followed by nephrectomy 4 weeks later. TCR beta sequencing covered 55 or so samples in total, comprising about 26 tumors and about 27 peripheral blood samples. Across all 53 samples, under 5,000,000 unique CDR3 nucleotide sequences, encoding 2,658,974 unique CDR3 amino acid sequences, were identified.

Concerning this clone itself: Its antigen is currently not known. Base qualities are not at hand, and no much larger clone is one base apart.

Taken with the paper, the label for time point translates to: blood 2 weeks post-SBRT. This specimen's treatment or condition label, per the study, means: 15 Gy SBRT to primary tumor, nephrectomy 4 weeks later. To track tumor-enriched clonotypes, serial peripheral blood was sampled from radiation-treated patients at baseline and at 2 weeks and 4 weeks after SBRT. Renal cell carcinoma with clear cell pathology was present in all patients. The QIAamp DNA Blood Mini Kit (Qiagen) was used to prepare genomic DNA for TCR sequencing. Only samples passing all quality control checks were included in the analyses. What the authors observed across the whole study: Changes in the blood repertoire were not tracked past 4 weeks after treatment. Top tumor clonotypes rose in blood from baseline to 2 weeks post-radiation, then contracted by 4 weeks, suggesting transient expansion of tumor-resident clones. With a single-armed trial design, the study had no way to address how radiation dose or scheduling affects the TCR repertoire. Because pretreatment tumor biopsies were not available, the baseline intratumoral presence of clonotypes could not be determined.

The germline V gene (reference sequence) provides CDR1 LNHDA and CDR2 SQIVND. The CDR3, cysteine through phenylalanine, is 15 amino acids long. Only the CDR3 part of the read is kept: 45 bases, read in frame from the first base. Trimming takes 4 bases off V and 5 bases off J; junction bases not matched to a gene: 4. The immunoSEQ kit was used, according to the manufacturer's recommendations, to generate TCR beta libraries from genomic DNA. To prepare libraries, a first multiplex PCR with proprietary primers was run, followed by a second PCR that added unique barcodes, and a bead cleanup was done after each round. A positive control reaction and a negative control reaction, both provided in the kit, were run with every batch of samples. The final libraries underwent checking on an Agilent 4200 TapeStation D1000 ScreenTape, volumetric pooling, and quantification by qPCR. Sequencing ran on an Illumina NextSeq500 with a MidOutput 150-cycle cartridge, using 156 Read1 and 15 Index1 cycles with kit custom primers. The pooled library was loaded at roughly 0.98 pM with a roughly 20% PhiX control spike-in. For the original study's pipeline: The vendor-processed data were analyzed in R, and a clonotype was defined as all T cells that share the same CDR3 nucleotide sequence. For clone abundance analyses, frequencies were normalized to the 10,000 most abundant clones in each sample. Public T cell clones, averaging fewer than five per sample, were removed before analysis. A difference in abundance of at least 32-fold between compartments was used to define tumor-enriched and baseline blood-enriched clonotypes. A beta-binomial differential abundance model was used to identify clonotypes that expanded or contracted between blood time points. The Baroni-Urbani and Buser coefficient was used to measure tumor-blood repertoire similarity, and groups were compared with two-tailed Wilcoxon tests in R. In TCRdb, the immuneACCESS table is reduced to in-frame sequences with V and J assigned. These tables do not hold every clone; where another copy was compared, an unresolved V gene accounts for under half, and the others remain unexplained. V, J and clone size were drawn from that table, and D and trimming were deduced from the DNA. The sample has fewer than 150,000 clones on record, 88% of them singletons. The ten largest account for about 5% of the sample.

In this chain, TRBV19 is recombined with TRBJ1-6; 8 nucleotides in the junction match TRBD1. Sample: blood, taken from a patient whose treatment included radiotherapy and nephrectomy. This TCR came from a woman between 65 and 79 years old with renal cell carcinoma. Read as DNA, the sequence is TGTGCCAGTAGTAACGGACAGGGAAATAATTCACCCCTCCACTTT. The encoded protein is CASSNGQGNNSPLHF.